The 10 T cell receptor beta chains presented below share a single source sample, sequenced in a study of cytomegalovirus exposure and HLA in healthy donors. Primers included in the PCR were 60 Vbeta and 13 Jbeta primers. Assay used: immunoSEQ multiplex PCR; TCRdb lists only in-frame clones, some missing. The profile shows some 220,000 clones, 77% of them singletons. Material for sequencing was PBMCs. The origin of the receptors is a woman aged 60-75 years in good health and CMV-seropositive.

The CDR3 is CASSRIRDRGSPLHF. DNA for the CDR3: TGTGCCAGCTCCCGTATCCGGGACAGGGGCTCACCCCTCCACTTT. The chain couples TRBV6-4 to TRBJ1-6; 10 bases are a match to TRBD1. The junction had 11 bases not matched to a gene; V was cut back by 8 bases and J by 10 bases. CDR3 length equals 15 residues. Germline CDR1 MRHNA, CDR2 SNTAGT.

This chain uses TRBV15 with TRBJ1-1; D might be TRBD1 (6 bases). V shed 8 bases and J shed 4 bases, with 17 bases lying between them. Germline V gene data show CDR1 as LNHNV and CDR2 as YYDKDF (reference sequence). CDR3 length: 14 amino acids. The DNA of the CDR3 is TGTGCCACCGGGGGGGGCGCTGAGAGCACTGAAGCTTTCTTT. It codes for CATGGGAESTEAFF.

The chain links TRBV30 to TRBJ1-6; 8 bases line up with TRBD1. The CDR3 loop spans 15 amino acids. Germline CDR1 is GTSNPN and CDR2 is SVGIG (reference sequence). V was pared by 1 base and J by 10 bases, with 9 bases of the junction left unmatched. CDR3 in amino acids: CAWSGMAGGKSPLHF. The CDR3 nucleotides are TGTGCCTGGAGTGGAATGGCAGGGGGCAAGTCACCCCTCCACTTT. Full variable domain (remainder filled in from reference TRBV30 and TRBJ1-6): SQTIHQWPATLVQPVGSPLSLECTVEGTSNPNLYWYRQAAGRGLQLLFYSVGIGQISSEVPQNLSASRPQDRQFILSSKKLLLSDSGFYLCAWSGMAGGKSPLHFGNGTRLTVT.

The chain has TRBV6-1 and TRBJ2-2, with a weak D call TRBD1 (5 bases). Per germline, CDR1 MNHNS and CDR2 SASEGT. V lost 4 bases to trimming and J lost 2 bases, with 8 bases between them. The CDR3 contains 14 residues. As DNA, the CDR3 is TGTGCCAGCAGTGCCAGGGATAACACCGGGGAGCTGTTTTTT. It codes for CASSARDNTGELFF.

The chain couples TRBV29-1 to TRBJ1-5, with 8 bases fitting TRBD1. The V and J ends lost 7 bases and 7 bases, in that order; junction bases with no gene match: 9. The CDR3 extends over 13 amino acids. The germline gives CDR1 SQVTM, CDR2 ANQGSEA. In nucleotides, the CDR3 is TGCAGCGCCTTAGGACAGGGAGGCCAGCCCCAGCATTTT. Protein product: CSALGQGGQPQHF.

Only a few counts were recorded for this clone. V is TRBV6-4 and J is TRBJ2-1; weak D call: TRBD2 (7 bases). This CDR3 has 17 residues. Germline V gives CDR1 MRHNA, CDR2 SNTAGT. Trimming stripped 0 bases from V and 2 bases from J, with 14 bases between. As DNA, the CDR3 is TGTGCCAGCAGTGACTCCGCGGGGGCCGGGGCCTACAATGAGCAGTTCTTC. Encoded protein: CASSDSAGAGAYNEQFF.

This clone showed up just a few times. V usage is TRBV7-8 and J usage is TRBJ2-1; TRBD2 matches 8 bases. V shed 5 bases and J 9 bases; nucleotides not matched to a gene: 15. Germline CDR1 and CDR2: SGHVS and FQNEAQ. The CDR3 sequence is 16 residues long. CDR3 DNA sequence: TGTGCCAGCAGCCCTCAAATAGCGGGATTCGGCGGTGAGCAGTTCTTC. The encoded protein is CASSPQIAGFGGEQFF. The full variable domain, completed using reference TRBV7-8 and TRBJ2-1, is GAGVSQSPRYKVAKRGQDVALRCDPISGHVSLFWYQQALGQGPEFLTYFQNEAQLDKSGLPSDRFFAERPEGSVSTLKIQRTQQEDSAVYLCASSPQIAGFGGEQFFGPGTRLTVL.

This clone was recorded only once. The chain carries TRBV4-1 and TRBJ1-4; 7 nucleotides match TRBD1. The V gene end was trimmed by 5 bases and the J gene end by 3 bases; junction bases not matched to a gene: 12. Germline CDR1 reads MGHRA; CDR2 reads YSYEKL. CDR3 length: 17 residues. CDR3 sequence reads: CASSTQGYSVSNEKLFF. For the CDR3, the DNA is TGCGCCAGCAGCACACAGGGGTACTCGGTTTCTAATGAAAAACTGTTTTTT.

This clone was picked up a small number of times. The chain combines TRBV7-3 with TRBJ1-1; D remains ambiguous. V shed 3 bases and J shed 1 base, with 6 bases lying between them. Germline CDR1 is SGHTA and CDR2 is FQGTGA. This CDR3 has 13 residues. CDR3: CASSFTANTEAFF. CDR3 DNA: TGTGCCAGCAGCTTCACAGCGAACACTGAAGCTTTCTTT.

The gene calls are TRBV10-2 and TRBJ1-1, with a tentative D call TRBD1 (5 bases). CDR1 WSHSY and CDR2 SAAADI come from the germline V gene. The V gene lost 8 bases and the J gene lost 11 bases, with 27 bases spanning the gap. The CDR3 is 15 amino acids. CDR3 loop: CASLPIGTDQGGAFF. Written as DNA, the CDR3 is TGCGCCAGCCTCCCTATCGGGACGGACCAAGGAGGGGCTTTCTTT.